This T cell receptor beta chain was recorded in a study of blood T cells in healthy people across ages. General study points: The long-lived group displayed more naive CD4+ cells, plus higher diversity, than the aged donors did. In these data, TCR beta diversity tracked strongly with naive T cell percentage.

V lost 0 bases and J lost 5, with 10 bases in between. This CDR3 comprises 14 residues. Germline V gives CDR1 MGHRA, CDR2 YSYEKL. Turning to this clonotype: Its antigen is not known.

Alongside a J-beta primer mix, a sample-barcoded 5' primer served in a second PCR lasting 7 to 11 cycles. TCRdb itself ran the 5' RACE reads through MiXCR, one entry per CDR3 protein. The repertoire holds about a million distinct CDR3 sequences, roughly 50% seen once, with around 15% in the top ten. Sequencing was done on a sample of blood. The receptor was isolated from a man between 25 and 39 years old in good health. The chain combines TRBV4-1 with TRBJ1-2, with D uncertain. DNA for the CDR3: TGCGCCAGCAGCCAAGATAGCATGGGTTATGGCTACACCTTC. Its protein product is CASSQDSMGYGYTF.